This TCR beta chain originates from a study of regulatory T cells in long-lasting Graves disease. Specified time point: newly diagnosed GD, antithyroid drugs for less than 3 months. Extracted PBMC RNA gave rise to the TCR library. Investigators prepared the TCR beta libraries by applying iRepertoire HTBI primers and Arm-PCR of CDR3 regions. TCRdb recomputed calls from the multiplex PCR reads with MiXCR, one row per CDR3 protein. Of 500,000 or so distinct CDR3 sequences in the sample, approximately 16% were seen once. This clonotype was found a few times. The same data also went into a second study, on T cells in Graves' hyperthyroidism and ophthalmopathy. That source notes: With the HTBI primer set, the TCR CDR3 went through a first round of RT-PCR.

This receptor was taken from a middle-aged woman with Graves disease. The sample consisted of peripheral blood mononuclear cells (PBMCs), taken at new diagnosis, from a patient treated with antithyroid drugs.

In DNA, the CDR3 is TGTGCCAGCAGCCCGAACAGGGGGCGCAACACCGGGGAGCTGTTTTTT. Translation gives CASSPNRGRNTGELFF. The rearrangement links TRBV5-4 to TRBJ2-2, with 9 bases aligning to TRBD1. CDR3 length equals 16 residues. The V gene's germline CDR1 is SGHNT and CDR2 YYREEE (reference sequence). V shed 4 bases, J shed 2 bases, and the junction held 6 bases outside the gene matches. The full variable domain, its missing parts supplied by reference TRBV5-4 and TRBJ2-2, is ETGVTQSPTHLIKTRGQQVTLRCSSQSGHNTVSWYQQALGQGPQFIFQYYREEENGRGNFPPRFSGLQFPNYSSELNVNALELDDSALYLCASSPNRGRNTGELFFGEGSRLTVL.